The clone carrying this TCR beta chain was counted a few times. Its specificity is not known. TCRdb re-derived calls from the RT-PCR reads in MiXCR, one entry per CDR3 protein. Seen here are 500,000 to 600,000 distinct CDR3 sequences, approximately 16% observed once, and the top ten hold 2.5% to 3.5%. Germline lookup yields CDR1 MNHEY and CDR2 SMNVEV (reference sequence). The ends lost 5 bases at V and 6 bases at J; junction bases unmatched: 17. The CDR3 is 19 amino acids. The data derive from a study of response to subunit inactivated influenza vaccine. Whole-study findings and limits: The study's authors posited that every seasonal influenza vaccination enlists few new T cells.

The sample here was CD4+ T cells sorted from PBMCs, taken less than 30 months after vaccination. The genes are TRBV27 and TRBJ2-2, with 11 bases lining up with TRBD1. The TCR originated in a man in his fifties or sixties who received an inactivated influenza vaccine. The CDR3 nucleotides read TGTGCCAGCAGTCCGTTTGGGTCCCCGGGACAGGGGGAAGCCGGGGAGCTGTTTTTT. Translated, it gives CASSPFGSPGQGEAGELFF.